The entry below describes one TCR beta chain. Its cognate antigen is unknown. The data originate from a study of molecular identifiers for immune sequencing clone quantification. Study results and limitations: Clones above 20 RNA copies contained over 98% of effector molecules but under 1% of naive ones.

Bulk TCR library preparation followed previously described methods with listed TCR primers. A single record per CDR3 protein comes from TCRdb applying MiXCR to the PCR reads. The sample holds 80,000 to 130,000 distinct CDR3 sequences, roughly 34% seen once. The ends were cut back, 6 bases at V and 10 bases at J, with 16 bases in the middle. The CDR3 contains 13 residues. Researchers sorted naive CD8 T cells as cells that were CD8+CD4-CCR7+CD45RA+. This sequence originates from a human donor in good health. Some libraries in this study had Jurkat cell RNA spiked in. Sequences were obtained from naive CD8+ T cells from blood, with Jurkat cell RNA spiked in. As to subset: FACS-sorted CD8+CD4-CCR7+CD45RA+ naive T cells. The chain has TRBV12-3 or TRBV12-4 and TRBJ2-1; weak D call: TRBD1 (6 bases). CDR3 protein: CASSWGQPGEQFF. For the CDR3, the DNA is TGTGCCAGCAGCTGGGGACAACCTGGGGAGCAGTTCTTC.